This is a list of T cell receptor beta chains from one sample in a study of T cell responses to AZD1222 COVID-19 vaccine. The table came from immunoSEQ multiplex PCR; TCRdb's copy has only in-frame clones and leaves some out. The sample lists over 100,000 clones, approximately 89% occurring once. The sequencing here drew on peripheral blood, taken 28 days after the second AZD1222 dose. These receptors all stem from an adult who received the AZD1222 COVID-19 vaccine. The CDR3 runs from the conserved cysteine through the conserved F or W. D genes are given only for firm matches. The size field is filled for only some rows; it gives once, few, many or a size class.

v_gene	d_gene	j_gene	abundance	CDR3aa	CDR3nt
TRBV19	NA	TRBJ2-2	NA	CASTPGIRNTGELFF	TGTGCCAGTACCCCAGGGATTCGGAACACCGGGGAGCTGTTTTTT
TRBV7-2	NA	TRBJ1-2	NA	CASSLGQGSNGYTF	TGTGCCAGCAGCTTAGGCCAGGGCAGCAATGGCTACACCTTC
TRBV6-5	TRBD2	TRBJ2-7	NA	CASSYSGGSTDEQYF	TGTGCCAGCAGTTACTCGGGCGGGAGCACGGACGAGCAGTACTTC
TRBV7-9	TRBD2	TRBJ2-7	NA	CASSFGEGSYEQYF	TGTGCCAGCAGCTTCGGGGAGGGGTCCTACGAGCAGTACTTC
TRBV2	TRBD1	TRBJ2-4	NA	CASDRVPKNIQYF	TGTGCCAGTGACAGGGTACCCAAAAACATTCAGTACTTC
TRBV3-1/TRBV3-2	NA	TRBJ1-4	NA	CASSQEASGWDEKLFF	TGTGCCAGCAGCCAAGAAGCGTCCGGCTGGGATGAAAAACTGTTTTTT
TRBV3-1/TRBV3-2	NA	TRBJ1-3	NA	CASSQGGNTIYF	TGTGCCAGCAGCCAGGGTGGAAACACCATATATTTT
TRBV9	NA	TRBJ2-1	few	CASSDSKRSGYNEQFF	TGTGCCAGCAGCGATAGTAAGCGATCCGGATACAATGAGCAGTTCTTC
TRBV3-1/TRBV3-2	NA	TRBJ1-2	NA	CASSHAGGFVYGYTF	TGTGCCAGCAGCCACGCAGGCGGGTTCGTATATGGCTACACCTTC
TRBV19	TRBD1	TRBJ2-2	NA	CASSMGTGHTGELFF	TGTGCCAGTAGTATGGGGACAGGGCACACCGGGGAGCTGTTTTTT
TRBV11-2	TRBD1	TRBJ1-2	NA	CASSNDRGDYGYTF	TGTGCCAGCAGCAACGACAGGGGGGACTATGGCTACACCTTC
TRBV11-2	TRBD2	TRBJ2-2	NA	CASNGLAGGKNTGELFF	TGTGCCAGCAACGGACTAGCGGGGGGAAAGAACACCGGGGAGCTGTTTTTT
TRBV28	TRBD2	TRBJ2-3	NA	CASSSTGTSGRARAQYF	TGTGCCAGCAGCTCGACAGGGACTAGCGGGAGGGCCCGGGCGCAGTATTTT
TRBV7-7	NA	TRBJ2-1	NA	CASSPIDLGIGNEQFF	TGTGCCAGCAGCCCGATTGACCTTGGGATAGGCAATGAGCAGTTCTTC
TRBV2	NA	TRBJ2-1	NA	CASSPPGAQFF	TGTGCCAGCAGTCCACCGGGTGCGCAGTTCTTC
TRBV6-2/TRBV6-3	NA	TRBJ1-5	NA	CASSWGDSNQPQHF	TGTGCCAGCAGTTGGGGAGATAGCAATCAGCCCCAGCATTTT
TRBV30	NA	TRBJ1-5	NA	CAWSGGRDQPQHF	TGTGCCTGGAGTGGAGGTAGGGATCAGCCCCAGCATTTT
TRBV6-1	NA	TRBJ2-1	NA	CASSEGEGWGNEQFF	TGTGCCAGCAGTGAAGGGGAAGGATGGGGCAATGAGCAGTTCTTC
TRBV19	NA	TRBJ1-4	NA	CASSIVGTREKLFF	TGTGCCAGTAGTATTGTTGGGACTCGGGAAAAACTGTTTTTT
TRBV7-8	NA	TRBJ2-7	NA	CASSLREGTTYEQYF	TGTGCCAGCAGCTTAAGAGAAGGGACAACCTACGAGCAGTACTTC
TRBV28	NA	TRBJ1-2	NA	CASSPSYYGYTF	TGTGCCAGCAGTCCCTCCTACTATGGCTACACCTTC
TRBV23-1	NA	TRBJ1-1	NA	CAIIRLRGHMNTEAFF	TGCGCAATTATCAGACTCAGGGGACATATGAACACTGAAGCTTTCTTT
TRBV7-9	NA	TRBJ2-5	NA	CASTLRGDRSETQYF	TGTGCCAGCACCCTTCGTGGTGATCGCTCAGAGACCCAGTACTTC
TRBV7-7	NA	TRBJ2-1	once	CASSLGVQGYNNEQFF	TGTGCCAGCAGCTTAGGCGTACAGGGCTACAACAATGAGCAGTTCTTC
TRBV7-7	NA	TRBJ1-1	NA	CASSLGGTTLEGAAFF	TGTGCCAGCAGCTTAGGTGGGACGACTTTAGAAGGGGCAGCTTTCTTT
TRBV7-6	TRBD1	TRBJ1-2	NA	CASSPGTGSGTYGYTF	TGTGCCAGCAGCCCGGGGACAGGGTCTGGTACCTATGGCTACACCTTC
TRBV7-9	TRBD1	TRBJ1-1	NA	CASKQGAMNTEAFF	TGTGCCAGCAAACAGGGGGCAATGAACACTGAAGCTTTCTTT
TRBV6-5	TRBD1	TRBJ2-7	few	CASSPGQGKYEQYF	TGTGCCAGCAGCCCGGGACAGGGAAAATACGAGCAGTACTTC
TRBV3-1/TRBV3-2	NA	TRBJ1-2	NA	CASSQGSLGDYTF	TGTGCCAGCAGCCAAGGATCGTTGGGAGACTACACCTTC
TRBV4-2	NA	TRBJ1-4	NA	CASSQVAGEDEKLFF	TGTGCCAGCAGCCAAGTGGCAGGGGAGGATGAAAAACTGTTTTTT
TRBV7-9	TRBD2	TRBJ2-1	NA	CASSSPQERELIGNEQFF	TGTGCCAGCAGCTCCCCGCAGGAGCGGGAGTTGATCGGGAATGAGCAGTTCTTC
TRBV5-1	NA	TRBJ2-7	NA	CASSLKVPGEQYF	TGCGCCAGCAGCTTGAAGGTCCCAGGCGAGCAGTACTTC
TRBV5-1	TRBD2	TRBJ2-1	NA	CASSLLPSGNNEQFF	TGCGCCAGCAGCTTATTGCCTAGCGGAAACAATGAGCAGTTCTTC
TRBV19	TRBD1	TRBJ1-1	NA	CASNPDRVNTEAFF	TGTGCCAGTAACCCGGACAGGGTGAACACTGAAGCTTTCTTT
TRBV28	NA	TRBJ2-7	NA	CASRPGQTGHEQYF	TGTGCCAGCAGACCTGGCCAGACAGGACACGAGCAGTACTTC
TRBV6-4	NA	TRBJ2-5	NA	CASSGQAGETQYF	TGTGCCAGCAGTGGACAGGCGGGAGAGACCCAGTACTTC
TRBV19	TRBD1	TRBJ1-1	once	CASSRDRGGGNTEAFF	TGTGCCAGTAGCCGGGACAGGGGAGGAGGGAACACTGAAGCTTTCTTT
TRBV3-1/TRBV3-2	TRBD2	TRBJ2-5	NA	CASSPWTSGRGAETQYF	TGTGCCAGCAGCCCCTGGACTAGCGGGAGAGGCGCGGAGACCCAGTACTTC
TRBV3-1/TRBV3-2	TRBD2	TRBJ2-3	NA	CASSPRGLAGGRTDTQYF	TGTGCCAGCAGCCCGCGCGGACTAGCGGGAGGCCGCACAGATACGCAGTATTTT
TRBV3-1/TRBV3-2	TRBD1	TRBJ1-2	NA	CASSQEKGAHGYTF	TGTGCCAGCAGCCAAGAGAAGGGGGCGCATGGCTACACCTTC
TRBV7-9	TRBD2	TRBJ2-1	once	CASSRTSGRHSWEQFF	TGTGCCAGCAGCCGCACTAGCGGGAGGCATTCATGGGAGCAGTTCTTC
TRBV12-3/TRBV12-4	TRBD1	TRBJ1-1	NA	CASRQGAEAFF	TGTGCCAGCAGACAGGGGGCTGAAGCTTTCTTT
TRBV6-1	NA	TRBJ1-1	NA	CASSELVSMNTEAFF	TGTGCCAGCAGTGAACTCGTCAGCATGAACACTGAAGCTTTCTTT
TRBV28	TRBD2	TRBJ2-7	NA	CASSSPSGNHYEQYF	TGTGCCAGCAGTTCCCCTAGCGGGAACCACTACGAGCAGTACTTC
TRBV6-5	TRBD1	TRBJ1-6	NA	CASSYSGTGENSPLHF	TGTGCCAGCAGTTACTCAGGGACAGGGGAGAATTCACCCCTCCACTTT
TRBV19	NA	TRBJ1-4	NA	CASSRTREKLFF	TGTGCCAGTAGTCGGACTCGGGAAAAACTGTTTTTT